This T cell receptor (beta chain) was sequenced in a study of early T cells in non-severe SARS-CoV-2 infection. This clonotype was seen many times. The CDR3 has 15 residues. Trimming stripped 1 base from V and 4 bases from J, with 11 bases between. TCRdb analysed the 5' RACE reads with MiXCR anew, one entry per CDR3 protein. This sample yields about 25,000 distinct CDR3 sequences, of which around 5.4% are seen a single time; about 2.6% belongs to the top ten. The gene calls are TRBV12-3 or TRBV12-4 and TRBJ2-1; no reliable D call. The sequenced sample consisted of whole blood. The receptor was isolated from an adult who was a healthcare worker with PCR-confirmed SARS-CoV-2 infection or an uninfected control (not recorded which). CDR3 residues: CASSLGPNTYNEQFF. The CDR3 DNA is TGTGCCAGCAGTTTAGGGCCGAACACTTACAATGAGCAGTTCTTC.